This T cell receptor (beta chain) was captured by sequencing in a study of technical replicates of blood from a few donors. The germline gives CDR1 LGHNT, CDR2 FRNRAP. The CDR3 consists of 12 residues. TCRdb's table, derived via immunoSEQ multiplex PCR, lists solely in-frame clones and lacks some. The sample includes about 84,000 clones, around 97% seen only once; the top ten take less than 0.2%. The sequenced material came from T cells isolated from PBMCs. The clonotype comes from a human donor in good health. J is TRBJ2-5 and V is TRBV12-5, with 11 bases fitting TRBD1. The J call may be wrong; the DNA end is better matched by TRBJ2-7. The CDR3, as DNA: TGTGCTAGTGGTGGGACAGGGGGCGAGCAGTACTTC. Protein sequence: CASGGTGGEQYF.